This TCR beta chain was sequenced in a study of OX40 agonist ivuxolimab in advanced cancers. Study at large: Patient treatment consisted of intravenous ivuxolimab administration every 2 weeks at 0.01 to 10 mg/kg. Whole-study results and caveats: Among some nonresponders, normalized T-cell clonal expansion was also low. Near-lowest levels of clonal expansion characterized partial responders at 0.1-3.0 mg/kg.

Systemic immunosuppression or a history of autoimmune disease excluded patients. This clone was observed once. The antigen is undetermined. Germline loops: CDR1 SGDLS, CDR2 YYNGEE. V gave up 0 bases and J gave up 3 bases, with 7 bases separating them. The CDR3 covers 14 residues. Assay: immunoSEQ multiplex PCR; the TCRdb copy retains only in-frame clones and omits some. This repertoire shows more than 25,000 clones, around nine tenths found once; its top ten account for roughly 19%. The V and J genes are TRBV9 and TRBJ2-1; D unresolved. This specimen was CD4+ or CD8+ T cells sorted from blood, taken in a trial of the OX40 agonist ivuxolimab. This clonotype was sampled from an adult with an advanced solid tumor such as melanoma, head and neck, liver or kidney cancer. This chain's CDR3 is CASSVDSRYNEQFF. As DNA, the CDR3 is TGTGCCAGCAGCGTAGATTCCCGCTACAATGAGCAGTTCTTC.